This TCR beta chain was observed in a study of cytomegalovirus exposure and HLA in healthy donors. The PCR made use of 60 Vbeta and 13 Jbeta primers. Only in-frame clones appear in the TCRdb table, and some are missing; sequencing was by immunoSEQ multiplex PCR. This sample carries about 150,000 clones, 84% of them seen once, and the ten largest clones take 0.38%. Looked up from germline, CDR1 is MGHDK and CDR2 is SYGVNS. This CDR3 has 16 residues. J gave up 4 bases and V 3 bases, and 10 bases lay outside the gene matches. This sequence originates from a boy between 2 and 10 years old in good health and CMV-seronegative. This chain links TRBV25-1 with TRBJ2-5; 8 bases fit TRBD1. Sample: PBMCs. The CDR3 DNA follows: TGTGCCAGCAGTGATCCGTCCAGGGGGCGCGGAGAGACCCAGTACTTC. This encodes CASSDPSRGRGETQYF.